Sequencing of this TCR beta chain was carried out in a study of radiotherapy plus CTLA-4 blockade in lung cancer. Germline values: CDR1 MDHEN, CDR2 SYDVKM. This CDR3 has 15 amino acids. Losses at the gene ends were 5 bases for V and 3 bases for J; bases not matched to a gene: 7. As concerns this clone: As yet, its antigen is unknown.

Sequencing was performed with immunoSEQ multiplex PCR; in TCRdb, only in-frame clones are kept and a portion is missing. The sample includes approximately 60,000 clones, around four fifths of them seen just once. Study outcomes and limitations: In blood, tumor-derived TCR clones expanded after radiotherapy plus ipilimumab. Early clone dynamics of blood T cells, plus interferon-beta, reportedly predicted response best.

Sample: peripheral blood, taken from a patient treated with radiotherapy plus ipilimumab. This receptor was identified in a human donor with non-small cell lung cancer whose response to radiotherapy plus ipilimumab could not be evaluated. The genes are TRBV28 and TRBJ2-7, with 10 bases fitting TRBD1. The CDR3 DNA sequence: TGTGCCAGCAGTCATGAAAGGACAGGGGGCTACGAGCAGTACTTC. This translates into CASSHERTGGYEQYF.